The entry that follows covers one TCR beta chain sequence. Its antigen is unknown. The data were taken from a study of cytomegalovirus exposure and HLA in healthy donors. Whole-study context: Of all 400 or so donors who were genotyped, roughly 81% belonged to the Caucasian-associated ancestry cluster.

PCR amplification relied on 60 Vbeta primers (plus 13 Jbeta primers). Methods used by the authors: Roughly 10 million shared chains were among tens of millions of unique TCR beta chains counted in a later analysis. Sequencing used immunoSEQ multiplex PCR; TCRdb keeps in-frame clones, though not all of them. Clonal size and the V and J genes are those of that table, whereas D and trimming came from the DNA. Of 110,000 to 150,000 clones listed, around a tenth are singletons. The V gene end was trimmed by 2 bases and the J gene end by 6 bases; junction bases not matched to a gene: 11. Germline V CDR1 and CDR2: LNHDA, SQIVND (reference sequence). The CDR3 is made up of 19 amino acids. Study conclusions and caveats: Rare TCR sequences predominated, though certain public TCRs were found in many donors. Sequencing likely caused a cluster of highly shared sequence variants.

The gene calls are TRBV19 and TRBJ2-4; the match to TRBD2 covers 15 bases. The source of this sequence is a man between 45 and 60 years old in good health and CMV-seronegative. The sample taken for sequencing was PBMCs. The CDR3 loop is CASSIRTSGGAGLSNIQYF. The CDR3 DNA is TGTGCCAGTAGTATAAGGACTAGCGGGGGGGCCGGGTTGTCAAACATTCAGTACTTC.